Shown below are 13 T cell receptor beta chains from a single sample sequenced in a study of cytomegalovirus exposure and HLA in healthy donors. This PCR relied on a set of 60 Vbeta primers and 13 Jbeta primers. Profiled with immunoSEQ multiplex PCR; TCRdb holds only in-frame clones, not every one. The sample shows roughly 100,000 clones, 65% to 85% of them seen only once. The material sequenced was PBMCs. The receptors shown here come from a male donor in good health and CMV-seronegative.

V gene TRBV19 combines with J gene TRBJ2-1; 7 nucleotides line up with TRBD2. Germline trimming cut 1 base from V and 6 bases from J; bases unmatched to any gene: 6. Looked up from germline, CDR1 is LNHDA and CDR2 is SQIVND (reference sequence). There are 15 residues in the CDR3. This CDR3 reads CASSIVRAGPNEQFF. The CDR3, as DNA: TGTGCCAGTAGTATAGTCCGAGCGGGACCCAATGAGCAGTTCTTC.

CDR3 DNA: TGTGCCACCAGAGATACAGGGCAGGGGCAAGAGACCCAGTACTTC. Translated, it gives CATRDTGQGQETQYF. The chain links TRBV15 to TRBJ2-5, with a weak D call TRBD1 (6 bases). Germline V lookup: CDR1 LNHNV, CDR2 YYDKDF (reference sequence). This CDR3 region has 15 residues. Trimming stripped 6 bases from V and 2 bases from J, with 16 bases between.

The V gene is TRBV2, the J gene TRBJ1-5; D perhaps matches TRBD1 (6 bases). Germline V gene sequence: CDR1 SNHLY, CDR2 FYNNEI. This CDR3 region has 16 residues. The V gene lost 6 bases and the J gene lost 11 bases, with 26 bases spanning the gap. CDR3 loop: CASSGNRAIFAGAQHF. The CDR3 bases are TGTGCCAGCAGCGGTAACAGGGCCATTTTTGCGGGGGCCCAGCATTTT.

This chain connects TRBV4-3 to TRBJ2-5, with D perhaps matching TRBD1 (5 bases). With 0 bases removed from V and 7 bases from J, the gap between germline ends came to 15 bases. This CDR3 contains 15 residues. The germline CDR1 and CDR2 sequences are LGHNA and YSLEER. CDR3 coding DNA: TGCGCCAGCAGCCAAGATAGCCAGGGCTCGGGGACCCAGTACTTC. Translating it yields CASSQDSQGSGTQYF.

This clone showed up just once. This chain connects TRBV7-2 to TRBJ2-3; D is possibly TRBD2 (5 bases). Germline CDR1 is SGHTA and CDR2 is FQGNSA. This CDR3 has 15 residues. V dropped 1 base and J dropped 8 bases, with 16 bases sitting between them. CDR3 amino acids: CASSLEARTLITQYF. The CDR3 region has the DNA TGTGCCAGCAGCTTAGAGGCCCGGACTCTAATTACGCAGTATTTT.

The genes are TRBV6-1 and TRBJ2-1; 7 nucleotides agree with TRBD2. The ends lost 6 bases at V and 7 bases at J; junction bases unmatched: 9. Per germline, CDR1 MNHNS and CDR2 SASEGT. This CDR3 is built from 14 residues. The DNA for the CDR3 is TGTGCCAGCAGCCTCAGAGGGGAGGGGAATGAGCAGTTCTTC. Its translation: CASSLRGEGNEQFF.

This clone has a handful of counts. This chain links TRBV7-9 with TRBJ1-3, with no clear D. V was shortened by 5 bases and J by 0 bases, with 11 bases between the two germline ends. CDR3 length: 15 residues. In germline, CDR1 is SEHNR, CDR2 FQNEAQ (reference sequence). For the CDR3, the DNA is TGTGCCAGCAGCCTTCCCCCGAGCTCTGGAAACACCATATATTTT. It specifies CASSLPPSSGNTIYF.

The chain carries TRBV6-1 and TRBJ2-5; TRBD2 is a possible D gene (5 bases). V was trimmed by 2 bases and J by 2 bases, leaving 6 bases between them. From germline, CDR1 is MNHNS and CDR2 SASEGT. The CDR3 length is 13 residues. The CDR3 nucleotides read TGTGCCAGCAGTGAATGGACTCAAGAGACCCAGTACTTC. Protein product: CASSEWTQETQYF.

This chain connects TRBV15 to TRBJ2-5, with 7 bases identical to TRBD2. The J call is doubtful: the DNA matches TRBJ2-7 better. CDR3 length: 17 residues. From germline, CDR1 is LNHNV and CDR2 YYDKDF (reference sequence). The CDR3 region is CATSALWASGDSYEQYF. CDR3 coding DNA: TGTGCCACCAGCGCACTTTGGGCTAGCGGAGACTCATACGAGCAGTACTTC.

V and J are TRBV7-6 and TRBJ2-7, with D perhaps TRBD2 (5 bases). This CDR3 region has 13 residues. Germline-derived CDR1 and CDR2 are SGHVS and FNYEAQ. The V and J ends lost 5 bases and 3 bases respectively, with 11 bases between them. The CDR3 region has the DNA TGTGCCAGCAGCCCCGGACTGAACTACGAGCAGTACTTC. Its translation is CASSPGLNYEQYF.

The chain recombines TRBV5-4 with TRBJ1-4, with 8 bases lining up with TRBD1. The CDR3 contains 15 residues. CDR1 and CDR2 (germline): SGHNT, YYREEE (reference sequence). V lost 3 bases and J lost 2; bases outside the gene matches: 3. In nucleotides, the CDR3 is TGTGCCAGCAGCTGGGCAGGGGGCACTAATGAAAAACTGTTTTTT. Its translation: CASSWAGGTNEKLFF.

The rearrangement joins TRBV18 to TRBJ2-7; 10 bases fit TRBD2. Germline V CDR1 and CDR2: KGHSH, LQKENI. The CDR3 is 16 residues long. The V gene end was trimmed by 3 bases and the J gene end by 0 bases; junction bases not matched to a gene: 5. The chain's CDR3 is CASSPPSGRSSYEQYF. The CDR3 nucleotides read TGTGCCAGCTCACCGCCTAGCGGGAGATCCTCCTACGAGCAGTACTTC.

V gene TRBV19 combines with J gene TRBJ2-1; D is unresolved. Trimming took 4 bases from V and 4 from J, leaving 5 bases between them. Germline CDR1 LNHDA, CDR2 SQIVND (reference sequence). The CDR3 covers 12 residues. The CDR3 sequence: CASSTPYNEQFF. The CDR3 DNA is TGTGCCAGTAGTACCCCTTACAATGAGCAGTTCTTC.